The rows below give T cell receptor beta chains drawn from one sample of a study of identical twins. One entry per CDR3 protein, called by TCRdb with MiXCR from the 5' RACE reads. This sample carries about 1.7 million distinct CDR3 sequences, about 31% of them seen once, and the ten largest clones take approximately 0.29%. The sequenced sample consisted of cord blood. These receptors were taken from a newborn girl in good health. Both conserved end residues are part of each CDR3. A D gene is named only where the DNA matches it firmly. Clone size is shown for a subset of rows, as once, few, many or a class of expanded clone.

TRBV28	-	TRBD2	TRBJ2-7	TGTGCCAGCACGCTATGGACTAGCGGCCGCTCCTACGAGCAGTACTTC	CASTLWTSGRSYEQYF
TRBV20-1	-	-	TRBJ2-3	TGCAGTGCTAGAGCTCTGAGCGGAGGGGATACGCAGTATTTT	CSARALSGGDTQYF
TRBV6-5	few	-	TRBJ1-6	TGTGCCAGCAGTTACTCGAGACGATATTCACCCCTCCACTTT	CASSYSRRYSPLHF
TRBV6-6	few	-	TRBJ2-2	TGTGCCAGCAGTTACTGGGGTAAACACGGGGAGCTGTTTTTT	CASSYWGKHGELFF
TRBV20-1	-	-	TRBJ1-6	TGCAGTGCTAGAGGGGGGCTCAGCACCTATAATTCACCCCTCCACTTT	CSARGGLSTYNSPLHF
TRBV4-1	-	-	TRBJ2-5	TGCGCCAGCAGCCAAGTGTGGGTTAAGGGAGTAGGAATTAGGGGGACCCAGTACTTC	CASSQVWVKGVGIRGTQYF
TRBV6-5	few	-	TRBJ2-1	TGTGCCAGCAGTTACCACGCGGTCCACAATGAGCAGTTCTTC	CASSYHAVHNEQFF
TRBV6-5	-	-	TRBJ2-4	TGTGCCACCTGGGCCCTAGCCAAAAACATTCAGTACTTC	CATWALAKNIQYF
TRBV27	-	TRBD1	TRBJ2-3	TGTGCCAGCTCCGGGACAGGGGGCAACACAGATACGCAGTATTTT	CASSGTGGNTDTQYF
TRBV10-3	-	TRBD2	TRBJ2-7	TGTGCCATCAGAAATGCAGCGGGGGGCTACGAGCAGTACTTC	CAIRNAAGGYEQYF